One sample yielded the 19 T cell receptor beta chains listed below, sequenced in a study of blood T cells in healthy people across ages. Combining a sample-barcoded 5' primer with a J-beta primer mix, a second PCR ran for roughly 7 to 12 cycles. One entry per CDR3 protein, called by TCRdb with MiXCR from the 5' RACE reads. This sample yields about 620,000 distinct CDR3 sequences, of which around 52% are seen a single time; about 14% belongs to the top ten. Sequencing was carried out using blood. These receptors were obtained from a woman of 80 years or more in good health.

This clonotype has more than one count but fewer than ten. J is TRBJ2-7 and V is TRBV30, with 7 positions matching TRBD2. CDR3 length: 12 amino acids. Looked up from germline, CDR1 is GTSNPN and CDR2 is SVGIG (reference sequence). The J segment lost 7 bases and the V segment lost 0 bases, leaving 3 bases of the junction unmatched. The CDR3: CAWSVLALEQYF. The CDR3 region has the DNA TGTGCCTGGAGTGTACTAGCGCTAGAGCAGTACTTC. The entire variable domain, with the rest obtained from reference TRBV30 and TRBJ2-7, is as follows: SQTIHQWPATLVQPVGSPLSLECTVEGTSNPNLYWYRQAAGRGLQLLFYSVGIGQISSEVPQNLSASRPQDRQFILSSKKLLLSDSGFYLCAWSVLALEQYFGPGTRLTVT.

The chain links TRBV7-3 to TRBJ2-2; weak D call: TRBD1 (5 bases). Germline CDR1 is SGHTA and CDR2 is FQGTGA. The CDR3 runs to 16 residues. V gave up 1 base and J gave up 6 bases, with 15 bases separating them. The CDR3 nucleotides are TGTGCCAGCAGCTTAAATCCAGGGATCTCCTCCGGGGAGCTGTTTTTT. This sequence encodes CASSLNPGISSGELFF.

This clonotype has at least ten counts. This sequence joins TRBV5-1 and TRBJ2-5; unclear D gene. The CDR3 consists of 14 residues. Trimming stripped 3 bases from V and 2 bases from J, with 11 bases between. Germline CDR1 SGHRS, CDR2 YFSETQ. The CDR3 region is CASSSGRTQETQYF. Written as DNA, the CDR3 is TGCGCCAGCAGCTCCGGACGTACACAAGAGACCCAGTACTTC. The full variable domain, in which reference TRBV5-1 and TRBJ2-5 provide the parts outside the CDR3, is KAGVTQTPRYLIKTRGQQVTLSCSPISGHRSVSWYQQTPGQGLQFLFEYFSETQRNKGNFPGRFSGRQFSNSRSEMNVSTLELGDSALYLCASSSGRTQETQYFGPGTRLLVL.

This clonotype was picked up a small number of times. The V gene is TRBV12-3 or TRBV12-4, the J gene TRBJ2-3; D not certain. CDR3 length: 13 residues. The V end lost 2 bases, the J end lost 6 bases, and 9 bases lay between the germline ends. The DNA of the CDR3 is TGTGCCAGCAGTTTAACCCCGGAGGATACGCAGTATTTT. Its translation: CASSLTPEDTQYF.

This chain connects TRBV29-1 to TRBJ1-1; D remains ambiguous. V was clipped by 8 bases and J by 0 bases, with 13 bases between them. The CDR3 has 13 residues. Germline V lookup: CDR1 SQVTM, CDR2 ANQGSEA. The DNA for the CDR3 is TGCAGCTATACCACAGTCTTGAACACTGAAGCTTTCTTT. Its translation: CSYTTVLNTEAFF.

The J gene is TRBJ2-7, the V gene TRBV27, with TRBD1 as a possible D gene (5 bases). The CDR3 covers 15 residues. CDR1 is MNHEY, CDR2 SMNVEV, per germline (reference sequence). Trimming removed 6 bases at V and 2 bases at J, with 17 bases between. The CDR3 DNA reads TGTGCCAGCAGACAGACAGATTACAACCCCTACGAGCAGTACTTC. Its protein product is CASRQTDYNPYEQYF.

This chain joins TRBV5-1 and TRBJ1-1; 9 positions match TRBD1. The CDR3 has 15 residues. Germline V gene data show CDR1 as SGHRS and CDR2 as YFSETQ. Trimming took 4 bases from V and 4 from J; bases not matched to a gene: 8. The CDR3 sequence is CASSPDRGLSTEAFF. CDR3 bases: TGCGCCAGCAGCCCGGACAGGGGTTTGAGCACTGAAGCTTTCTTT.

This clonotype was recorded only once. The V gene is TRBV11-2, the J gene TRBJ2-2; the D gene is possibly TRBD1 (6 bases). Trimming stripped 4 bases from V and 6 bases from J, with 12 bases between. This CDR3 is 14 amino acids long. Per the germline V gene, CDR1 is SGHAT and CDR2 is FQNNGV. CDR3 in DNA: TGTGCCAGCAGCTCAGGGGTCGAATCCGGGGAGCTGTTTTTT. It yields the protein CASSSGVESGELFF.

The chain couples TRBV20-1 to TRBJ2-1; the D is unclear. The DNA end favors TRBJ2-7, so the J call may be wrong. Germline assignment: CDR1 DFQATT and CDR2 SNEGSKA (reference sequence). The CDR3 runs 13 residues. CDR3 bases: TGCAGTGCTAGATTATTCGGCCCCTACGAGCAGTACTTC. This sequence encodes CSARLFGPYEQYF.

This rearrangement joins TRBV7-2 to TRBJ1-5; D remains ambiguous. The CDR3 is 15 residues long. The germline V gene has CDR1 SGHTA and CDR2 FQGNSA. V was shortened by 10 bases and J by 11 bases, with 27 bases between the two germline ends. Written as DNA, the CDR3 is TGTGCCACCTCGTCTGTCGGAGCCATATCAGAGGCCCAGCATTTT. Protein product: CATSSVGAISEAQHF. The full variable domain, rest sourced from reference TRBV7-2 and TRBJ1-5, is GAGVSQSPSNKVTEKGKDVELRCDPISGHTALYWYRQSLGQGLEFLIYFQGNSAPDKSGLPSDRFSAERTGGSVSTLTIQRTQQEDSAVYLCATSSVGAISEAQHFGDGTRLSIL.

The chain couples TRBV6-2 or TRBV6-3 to TRBJ2-5; D is possibly TRBD1 or TRBD2 (5 bases each). The CDR3 spans 13 residues. Trimming removed 5 bases from V and 11 bases from J, with 18 bases in between. Per germline, CDR1 MNHEY and CDR2 SVGEGT. DNA for the CDR3: TGTGCCAGCAGTGCTGGGACCTGGATGGCGCAGTACTTC. Translation: CASSAGTWMAQYF.

On this clonotype: A clone one base away is much larger, so this may be a read error. The V gene is TRBV29-1, the J gene TRBJ1-2; TRBD1 matches at 7 bases. CDR1 SQVTM and CDR2 ANQGSEA come from the germline V gene. This CDR3 spans 15 amino acids. J gave up 4 bases and V 3 bases, and 11 bases lay outside the gene matches. CDR3 bases: TGCAGCGTTGAGCCCGGGACAGCTCGTAGCTATGGCTACACCTTC. Its protein product is CSVEPGTARSYGYTF.

The rearrangement links TRBV20-1 to TRBJ2-4; D possibly corresponds to TRBD2 (5 bases). Trimming stripped 0 bases from V and 1 base from J, with 19 bases between. The CDR3 is made up of 18 amino acids. The germline gives CDR1 DFQATT, CDR2 SNEGSKA (reference sequence). Written as DNA, the CDR3 is TGCAGTGCTAGAGATAGCGCGCCCCTCACAGTGGCCAAAAACATTCAGTACTTC. Translated, it gives CSARDSAPLTVAKNIQYF.

This clonotype was counted between two and nine times. V and J are TRBV18 and TRBJ1-6, with 10 bases identical to TRBD1. This CDR3 spans 15 amino acids. V dropped 5 bases and J dropped 7; count of bases not matched to a gene: 5. Germline V gene sequence: CDR1 KGHSH, CDR2 LQKENI. The CDR3 coding sequence is TGTGCCAGCTCAAGAGGGACAGGGGAGAATTCACCCCTCCACTTT. Residues: CASSRGTGENSPLHF.

This chain connects TRBV20-1 to TRBJ2-1; TRBD2 matches 8 bases. The CDR3 has 15 residues. The V segment lost 2 bases and the J segment 7 bases; nucleotides outside the gene matches: 10. In germline, CDR1 is DFQATT, CDR2 SNEGSKA (reference sequence). DNA of the CDR3: TGCAGTGCTAGAATCTTCGGGGGGGGGCCGAATGAGCAGTTCTTC. This codes for CSARIFGGGPNEQFF.

Details on this clonotype: The junction differs from germline at one of its ends, possibly a read error. This chain links TRBV11-3 with TRBJ2-3; D is possibly TRBD1 (5 bases). CDR1 and CDR2 from the germline V gene are SGHNT and YENEEA. This CDR3 is built from 12 residues. The CDR3 DNA follows: TGTGTCAGCAGCCCTAGGGGAGATACGCAGTATTTT. It yields the protein CVSSPRGDTQYF. The whole variable domain, filled in from reference TRBV11-3 and TRBJ2-3, reads EAGVVQSPRYKIIEKKQPVAFWCNPISGHNTLYWYLQNLGQGPELLIRYENEEAVDDSQLPKDRFSAERLKGVDSTLKIQPAELGDSAVYLCVSSPRGDTQYFGPGTRLTVL.

The chain recombines TRBV7-2 with TRBJ2-1, with D tentatively TRBD1 (6 bases). Germline assignment: CDR1 SGHTA and CDR2 FQGNSA. V gave up 5 bases and J gave up 9 bases, with 14 bases separating them. This CDR3 spans 13 amino acids. In nucleotides, the CDR3 is TGTGCCAGCAGCCGGCAGGGGCGTAGTGAGCAGTTCTTC. This translates into CASSRQGRSEQFF.

This clonotype was seen ten or more times. The chain links TRBV27 to TRBJ2-6; the D is unclear. Germline V gene data show CDR1 as MNHEY and CDR2 as SMNVEV (reference sequence). V lost 2 bases and J lost 0, with 2 bases in between. The CDR3 covers 14 residues. The CDR3 loop reads CASSLLSGANVLTF. Written as DNA, the CDR3 is TGTGCCAGCAGTTTACTCTCTGGGGCCAACGTCCTGACTTTC.

The chain links TRBV20-1 to TRBJ2-3; no reliable D call. CDR3 length: 12 residues. Per the germline V gene, CDR1 is DFQATT and CDR2 is SNEGSKA (reference sequence). Trimming left V 5 bases short and J 4 bases short, with 10 bases between. In DNA, the CDR3 is TGCAGTGCTCGGCAGGATTCAGATACGCAGTATTTT. Translation: CSARQDSDTQYF.